The 12 T cell receptor beta chains presented below share a single source sample, sequenced in a study of Graves' ophthalmopathy and Graves' hyperthyroidism. CDR3 regions of TCR beta were amplified from RNA transcripts. First-round RT-PCR used HTBI primers; second-round multiplex PCR followed. From the multiplex PCR reads, TCRdb called clonotypes with MiXCR, one entry per CDR3 protein. The repertoire holds over 650,000 distinct CDR3 sequences, with about two fifths as singletons. Sequencing was performed on peripheral blood. The receptors here all came from an adult man with Graves' ophthalmopathy.

This clonotype was observed a handful of times. This chain connects TRBV5-1 to TRBJ2-7, with 9 bases aligning to TRBD2. Germline assignment: CDR1 SGHRS and CDR2 YFSETQ. The CDR3 length is 16 residues. Germline trimming cut 4 bases from V and 7 bases from J; bases unmatched to any gene: 15. The CDR3 DNA reads as TGCGCCAGCAGCAATGAAATTATAGCGGGAGTAGGGGAGCAGTACTTC. Its protein is CASSNEIIAGVGEQYF. Using reference TRBV5-1 and TRBJ2-7 for the parts outside the CDR3, the full variable domain is KAGVTQTPRYLIKTRGQQVTLSCSPISGHRSVSWYQQTPGQGLQFLFEYFSETQRNKGNFPGRFSGRQFSNSRSEMNVSTLELGDSALYLCASSNEIIAGVGEQYFGPGTRLTVT.

This chain uses TRBV10-3 with TRBJ1-1, with D unresolved. V lost 6 bases to trimming and J lost 1 base, with 9 bases between them. The CDR3 covers 13 residues. Germline CDR1 and CDR2: ENHRY and SYGVKD. The chain's CDR3 is CAIRAGPNTEAFF. The CDR3 bases are TGTGCCATCAGAGCAGGACCGAACACTGAAGCTTTCTTT.

This chain connects TRBV3-1 to TRBJ1-1; 8 bases are a match to TRBD1. Trimming removed 2 bases from V and 6 bases from J; junction bases left unmatched: 8. The germline CDR1 and CDR2 sequences are LGHDT and YNNKEL (reference sequence). The CDR3 loop spans 15 amino acids. The CDR3 region has the DNA TGTGCCAGCAGCCAAAGTGTCGGACAGGGAGCTGAAGCTTTCTTT. Protein: CASSQSVGQGAEAFF. The complete variable domain, with remaining parts taken from reference TRBV3-1 and TRBJ1-1, reads DTAVSQTPKYLVTQMGNDKSIKCEQNLGHDTMYWYKQDSKKFLKIMFSYNNKELIINETVPNRFSPKSPDKAHLNLHINSLELGDSAVYFCASSQSVGQGAEAFFGQGTRLTVV.

With regard to this clonotype: No DNA is shown, since the ends of the CDR3 on it are uncertain; the CDR3 is the one TCRdb lists. The gene calls are TRBV25-1 and TRBJ1-4. CDR1 is MGHDK and CDR2 is SYGVNS in the germline V gene. 15 amino acids form the CDR3, both terminal residues included. CDR3 residues: CASSAPGLVRKNCFF.

In its sample, this clonotype was seen a few times. The rearrangement uses TRBV6-5 and TRBJ2-7; 7 bases are shared with TRBD2. This CDR3 spans 16 amino acids. With V trimmed by 2 bases and J by 7 bases, 14 bases remained unmatched. The germline V gene encodes CDR1 MNHEY and CDR2 SVGAGI. This chain's CDR3 is CASSYATGTTMTEQYF. The DNA of the CDR3 is TGTGCCAGCAGTTACGCGACCGGGACTACCATGACTGAGCAGTACTTC.

As concerns this clonotype: The junction departs from the called germline gene at one end, perhaps through a read error. V gene TRBV10-3 combines with J gene TRBJ2-5; 8 bases map to TRBD2. Germline V gene sequence: CDR1 ENHRY, CDR2 SYGVKD. The CDR3 consists of 13 residues. CDR3 loop: CAISVGGGKTHYF. DNA of the CDR3: TGTGCCATCAGTGTCGGCGGGGGGAAGACCCACTACTTC.

This clonotype was picked up a small number of times. The V and J genes are TRBV9 and TRBJ2-7; D might be TRBD1 (5 bases). This CDR3 region has 14 residues. V lost 4 bases and J lost 3, with 14 bases in between. Germline V CDR1 and CDR2: SGDLS, YYNGEE. The CDR3: CASSQFAQGYEQYF. The CDR3 DNA sequence: TGTGCCAGCAGCCAGTTCGCGCAGGGCTACGAGCAGTACTTC.

V gene TRBV7-3 combines with J gene TRBJ2-1; TRBD1 aligns across 8 bases. The CDR3 has 15 residues. CDR1 SGHTA and CDR2 FQGTGA come from the germline V gene. Trimming took 7 bases from V and 0 from J; bases not matched to a gene: 5. DNA for the CDR3: TGTGCCAGCAAGCTGGGACAGGACTCCTACAATGAGCAGTTCTTC. It is translated as CASKLGQDSYNEQFF.

The chain carries TRBV9 and TRBJ2-5, with TRBD2 matching 13 bases. The ends lost 4 bases at V and 0 bases at J; junction bases unmatched: 6. Germline V lookup: CDR1 SGDLS, CDR2 YYNGEE. The CDR3 has 17 residues. The chain's CDR3 is CASSQGGLAGYQETQYF. The CDR3 DNA follows: TGTGCCAGCAGCCAAGGGGGACTAGCGGGGTACCAAGAGACCCAGTACTTC.

This clonotype is a singleton in its sample. This chain uses TRBV7-9 with TRBJ1-5, with D possibly being TRBD1 (6 bases). This CDR3 is built from 15 residues. Trimming stripped 5 bases from V and 10 bases from J, with 21 bases between. Germline CDR1 reads SEHNR; CDR2 reads FQNEAQ (reference sequence). The CDR3 here is CASSPQAGGGSPQHF. CDR3 DNA: TGTGCCAGCAGCCCACAGGCGGGTGGGGGCAGCCCCCAGCATTTT.

A note on this clonotype: Possible read error: a much larger clone is one base away. The chain combines TRBV7-9 with TRBJ2-5, with D perhaps matching TRBD2 (7 bases). Germline loops: CDR1 SEHNR, CDR2 FQNEAQ (reference sequence). Trimming shortened V by 5 bases and J by 3 bases, and 10 bases separated the two germline ends. The CDR3 runs 13 residues. The CDR3 region is CASSRGAEETQYF. As DNA, the CDR3 is TGTGCCAGCAGCCGGGGGGCAGAAGAGACCCAGTACTTC.

This clonotype appeared many times. The chain carries TRBV19 and TRBJ2-7; no firm D call. The CDR3 runs 12 residues. Trimming stripped 3 bases from V and 3 bases from J, with 6 bases between. Germline V gene lookup returns CDR1 LNHDA and CDR2 SQIVND (reference sequence). This chain's CDR3 is CASSMGNYEQYF. The CDR3 coding sequence is TGTGCCAGTAGTATGGGTAACTACGAGCAGTACTTC.